This T cell receptor (beta chain) comes out of a study of monozygotic twins with inflammatory bowel disease. General study findings and limits: Different subtypes (of T cells) could not be told apart from one another. IBD patients carried less diverse TCRbeta repertoires (inverse Simpson) than healthy co-twins. No repertoire similarity difference was seen between concordant and discordant twins; power was possibly limited.

Each sample's cDNA came from eight separate reactions. TCRdb re-called the 5' RACE reads, yielding one record per CDR3 amino acid sequence without DNA. Its clone listing holds about 440,000 distinct CDR3 sequences. Worth noting for this clonotype: What it recognizes is unknown.

Input material: blood. This receptor was obtained from a human donor with ulcerative colitis or Crohn's disease, or a healthy co-twin of an affected twin (not recorded which).

The CDR3 protein is CASSNSREEQFF. V gene TRBV19 combines with J gene TRBJ2-1. This CDR3 has 12 residues. Per the germline V gene, CDR1 is LNHDA and CDR2 is SQIVND (reference sequence).